The present T cell receptor beta chain was sequenced within a study of blood T cell repertoires in COVID-19. Whole-study context: Collection of acute and convalescent COVID-19 samples took place in the United States, Italy and Spain.

The germline CDR1 and CDR2 sequences are LNHDA and SQIVND (reference sequence). V was pared by 7 bases and J by 4 bases, with 16 bases between. The CDR3 sequence is 14 residues long. Original data processing: Using reference gene primer amplification, nucleated cell counts were estimated. Libraries were prepared by immunoSEQ multiplex PCR; TCRdb keeps only in-frame clonotypes and omits some of them. Clone size and V and J calls were adopted from that table, with D and trimming inferred from the DNA. The sample holds roughly 220,000 clones, about four fifths seen once. In terms of age and location, participants ranged from about 18 to 95 years and lived in about two dozen US areas. Donors of Cohort 3 who recovered were those that had two negative PCRs, clearance, or symptom resolution.

This clonotype was obtained from a woman in her forties who had recovered from COVID-19. The rearrangement links TRBV19 to TRBJ1-2; the D gene is possibly TRBD1 (6 bases). The sequenced sample consisted of PBMCs or T cells enriched from blood (not recorded which). The CDR3 loop is CASMTRGAVYGYTF. The CDR3 nucleotides are TGTGCCAGTATGACCAGGGGAGCAGTCTATGGCTACACCTTC.